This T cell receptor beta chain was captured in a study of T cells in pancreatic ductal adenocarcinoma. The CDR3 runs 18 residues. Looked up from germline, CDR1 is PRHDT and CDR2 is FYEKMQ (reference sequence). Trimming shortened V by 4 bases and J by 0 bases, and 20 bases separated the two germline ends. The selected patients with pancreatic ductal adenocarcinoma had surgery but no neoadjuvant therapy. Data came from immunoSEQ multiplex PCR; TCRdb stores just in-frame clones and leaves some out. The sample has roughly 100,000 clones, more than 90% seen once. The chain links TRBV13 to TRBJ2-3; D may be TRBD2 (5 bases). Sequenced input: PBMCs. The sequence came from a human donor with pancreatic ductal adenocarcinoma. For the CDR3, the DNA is TGTGCCAGCAGCTCCCTCACGATGAGCGGAGCTAGCACAGATACGCAGTATTTT. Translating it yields CASSSLTMSGASTDTQYF.